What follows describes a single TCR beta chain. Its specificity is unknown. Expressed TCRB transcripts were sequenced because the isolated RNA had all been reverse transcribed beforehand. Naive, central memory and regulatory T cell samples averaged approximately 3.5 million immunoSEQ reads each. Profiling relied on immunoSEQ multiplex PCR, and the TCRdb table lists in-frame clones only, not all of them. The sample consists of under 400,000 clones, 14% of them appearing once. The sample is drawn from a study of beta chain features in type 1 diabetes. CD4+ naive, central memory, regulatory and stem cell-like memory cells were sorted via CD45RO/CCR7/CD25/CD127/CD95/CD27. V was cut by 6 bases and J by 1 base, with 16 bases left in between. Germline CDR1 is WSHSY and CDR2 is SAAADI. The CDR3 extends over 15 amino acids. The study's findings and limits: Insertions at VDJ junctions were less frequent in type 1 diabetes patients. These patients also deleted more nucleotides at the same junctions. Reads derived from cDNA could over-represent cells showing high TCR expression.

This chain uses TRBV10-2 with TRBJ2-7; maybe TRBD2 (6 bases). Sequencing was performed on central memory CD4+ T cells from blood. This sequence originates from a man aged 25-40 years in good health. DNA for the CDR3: TGCGCCAGCAGCCTCTCTACCGGGGGATCCTACGAGCAGTACTTC. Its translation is CASSLSTGGSYEQYF.